The 5 T cell receptor beta chains presented below share a single source sample, sequenced in a study of beta chain features in type 1 diabetes. Study conclusions and caveats: TCRB CDR3s were moderately but significantly shorter in Type 1 diabetes patients in all four CD4+ subsets.

The antigens for these receptors are not known. TCRB transcripts that were expressed got sequenced, as all of the isolated RNA had been reverse transcribed. The method was immunoSEQ multiplex PCR; TCRdb's version includes in-frame clones alone and lacks a portion of them. In the table there are hundreds of thousands of clones, approximately 15% of which are singletons. Material for sequencing was naive CD4+ T cells from blood. These TCRs come from a man younger than 45 with type 1 diabetes.

This clone occurred a few times. The V and J genes are TRBV9 and TRBJ1-1, with 10 bases matching TRBD1. CDR3 length equals 14 residues. Germline V gene data show CDR1 as SGDLS and CDR2 as YYNGEE. The V segment lost 0 bases and the J segment 10 bases; nucleotides outside the gene matches: 6. The CDR3 bases are TGTGCCAGCAGCGTAGATGGGACAGGGGTAAGAGCTTTCTTT. Translation gives CASSVDGTGVRAFF.

The V gene is TRBV11-2, the J gene TRBJ1-2, with TRBD1 as a possible D gene (5 bases). Germline V CDR1 and CDR2: SGHAT, FQNNGV. The germline V and J ends were trimmed by 4 bases and 0 bases, with 12 bases remaining between them. This CDR3 spans 15 amino acids. Here the CDR3 reads CASSSRQITNYGYTF. The CDR3 DNA reads TGTGCCAGCAGCTCCCGACAGATTACTAACTATGGCTACACCTTC.

The chain recombines TRBV9 with TRBJ2-3, with 10 bases identical to TRBD1. Germline CDR1 SGDLS, CDR2 YYNGEE. The CDR3 contains 17 residues. V was clipped by 2 bases and J by 7 bases; unmatched bases: 13. This CDR3 reads CASSVGLGTGVFNTQYF. The DNA for the CDR3 is TGTGCCAGCAGCGTGGGACTAGGGACAGGGGTTTTCAATACGCAGTATTTT.

The chain recombines TRBV28 with TRBJ2-1; TRBD2 matches at 11 bases. The junction had 6 bases not matched to a gene; V was cut back by 4 bases and J by 4 bases. CDR3 length equals 16 residues. Germline assignment: CDR1 MDHEN and CDR2 SYDVKM. The CDR3 here is CASSSLAGGMYNEQFF. CDR3 in DNA: TGTGCCAGCAGTTCCCTAGCGGGAGGCATGTACAATGAGCAGTTCTTC.

This clone showed up just a few times. The genes are TRBV14 and TRBJ2-5; 8 bases fit TRBD1. Unmatched junction bases numbered 8, after V lost 1 base and J lost 4 bases. The CDR3 extends over 16 amino acids. CDR1 and CDR2 from the germline V gene are SGHDN and FVKESK. CDR3 nucleotide sequence: TGTGCCAGCAGCCAAGCACGGACAGGGTGGAGAGAGACCCAGTACTTC. Its translation is CASSQARTGWRETQYF. Filled out from reference TRBV14 and TRBJ2-5, the complete variable domain reads EAGVTQFPSHSVIEKGQTVTLRCDPISGHDNLYWYRRVMGKEIKFLLHFVKESKQDESGMPNNRFLAERTGGTYSTLKVQPAELEDSGVYFCASSQARTGWRETQYFGPGTRLLVL.